This passage covers 30 T cell receptor beta chains from one sample sequenced in a study of PD-1 blockade in classical Hodgkin lymphoma. Profiling relied on immunoSEQ multiplex PCR, and the TCRdb table lists in-frame clones only, not all of them. The sample includes roughly 4,200 clones, roughly 80% of them seen just once. Time point of the sample: newly diagnosed, previously untreated cHL patient sample. Magnetic negative selection was used to purify CD8+ T cells from thawed PBMCs. The sequenced material came from CD8+ T cells from blood. These receptors were collected from a human donor with classical Hodgkin lymphoma.

In its sample, this clone was seen once. The chain links TRBV19 to TRBJ2-3; 12 bases map to TRBD1. V lost 5 bases, J lost 5 bases, and 5 bases stayed unmatched. Germline V gene lookup returns CDR1 LNHDA and CDR2 SQIVND (reference sequence). The CDR3 runs to 15 residues. CDR3 sequence: CASSGTGGGLDTQYF. The CDR3 nucleotides are TGTGCCAGTAGTGGGACAGGGGGCGGATTAGATACGCAGTATTTT.

The chain has TRBV19 and TRBJ2-1; 7 nucleotides line up with TRBD2. V dropped 7 bases and J dropped 3; count of bases not matched to a gene: 3. The CDR3 runs 13 residues. Germline CDR1 is LNHDA and CDR2 is SQIVND (reference sequence). This chain's CDR3 is CASIGRNYNEQFF. CDR3 sequence (DNA): TGTGCCAGTATCGGGAGGAACTACAATGAGCAGTTCTTC.

The chain uses TRBV28 and TRBJ2-7, with 7 bases fitting TRBD1. V trimming: 5 bases; J trimming: 7 bases; junction bases outside the gene matches: 14. Germline CDR1 reads MDHEN; CDR2 reads SYDVKM. CDR3 size: 15 residues. CDR3 coding DNA: TGTGCCAGCAGTCGAGCCTCGACAGGGACGGGGGAGCAGTACTTC. This sequence encodes CASSRASTGTGEQYF. Complete variable domain (other parts from reference TRBV28 and TRBJ2-7): DVKVTQSSRYLVKRTGEKVFLECVQDMDHENMFWYRQDPGLGLRLIYFSYDVKMKEKGDIPEGYSVSREKKERFSLILESASTNQTSMYLCASSRASTGTGEQYFGPGTRLTVT.

The V gene is TRBV10-3, the J gene TRBJ2-7, with D perhaps matching TRBD2 (5 bases). The length of the CDR3 is 13 residues. Germline V gene lookup returns CDR1 ENHRY and CDR2 SYGVKD. V was clipped by 3 bases and J by 6 bases, with 12 bases between them. The CDR3 DNA reads as TGTGCCATCAGTGACCCCGGACTGATCGAGCAGTACTTC. Its protein is CAISDPGLIEQYF.

This clone has a single count. This chain connects TRBV10-3 to TRBJ2-3; TRBD2 aligns across 9 bases. The junction had 6 bases not matched to a gene; V was cut back by 0 bases and J by 2 bases. Per the germline V gene, CDR1 is ENHRY and CDR2 is SYGVKD. The CDR3 spans 17 residues. Here the CDR3 DNA reads TGTGCCATCAGTGAGTCGGCTAGCGGGATTGTCACAGATACGCAGTATTTT. It translates to CAISESASGIVTDTQYF.

The chain is built from TRBV4-1 and TRBJ2-5; D may be TRBD1 or TRBD2 (5 bases each). With the DNA end fitting TRBJ2-7 better, the J assignment may be wrong. The germline gives CDR1 MGHRA, CDR2 YSYEKL. This CDR3 comprises 18 residues. CDR3 DNA: TGCGCCAGCACCACGCTCGAGAAGGGAGAGGGGCCAGGCTACGAGCAGTACTTC. Its translation: CASTTLEKGEGPGYEQYF.

The gene calls are TRBV28 and TRBJ1-4; TRBD1 aligns across 7 bases. Germline CDR1 reads MDHEN; CDR2 reads SYDVKM. The V and J ends lost 3 bases and 3 bases, in that order; junction bases with no gene match: 10. This CDR3 is built from 17 residues. The CDR3 protein is CASSFRGRQRANEKLFF. CDR3 nucleotides: TGTGCCAGCAGTTTTAGGGGGCGGCAGCGGGCTAATGAAAAACTGTTTTTT. The whole variable domain, remainder taken from reference TRBV28 and TRBJ1-4, is DVKVTQSSRYLVKRTGEKVFLECVQDMDHENMFWYRQDPGLGLRLIYFSYDVKMKEKGDIPEGYSVSREKKERFSLILESASTNQTSMYLCASSFRGRQRANEKLFFGSGTQLSVL.

In its sample, this clone was seen once. In nucleotides, the CDR3 is TGCAGCGGACAGACAGGGGGGAGTTCGGAGACCCAGTACTTC. Its translation: CSGQTGGSSETQYF. V and J are TRBV29-1 and TRBJ2-5; 9 bases fit TRBD1. The CDR3 totals 14 residues. Trimming cost V 7 bases and J 5 bases; bases outside gene matches: 11. The germline V gene encodes CDR1 SQVTM and CDR2 ANQGSEA.

DNA of the CDR3: TGTGCGACCATGCTAGCGGTAAACAATGAGCAGTTCTTC. As protein: CATMLAVNNEQFF. J is TRBJ2-1 and V is TRBV6-1; 7 nucleotides align to TRBD2. The CDR3 spans 13 residues. Germline V gives CDR1 MNHNS, CDR2 SASEGT.

The genes are TRBV29-1 and TRBJ2-4; TRBD1 is a possible D gene (6 bases). The V gene's germline CDR1 is SQVTM and CDR2 ANQGSEA. CDR3 size: 14 residues. V gave up 6 bases and J gave up 1 base, with 13 bases separating them. CDR3 amino acids: CSVGAGEAKNIQYF. The CDR3 region has the DNA TGCAGCGTAGGGGCAGGGGAGGCCAAAAACATTCAGTACTTC.

This chain uses TRBV30 with TRBJ2-7; D gene unclear. Trimming stripped 0 bases from V and 0 bases from J, with 3 bases between. The CDR3 loop spans 12 amino acids. Germline V gene sequence: CDR1 GTSNPN, CDR2 SVGIG (reference sequence). Here the CDR3 reads CAWSVASYEQYF. In nucleotides, the CDR3 is TGTGCCTGGAGTGTAGCCTCCTACGAGCAGTACTTC. The full variable domain, its missing parts supplied by reference TRBV30 and TRBJ2-7, is SQTIHQWPATLVQPVGSPLSLECTVEGTSNPNLYWYRQAAGRGLQLLFYSVGIGQISSEVPQNLSASRPQDRQFILSSKKLLLSDSGFYLCAWSVASYEQYFGPGTRLTVT.

This sequence joins TRBV10-1 and TRBJ2-5, with 7 bases aligning to TRBD2. The CDR3 covers 17 residues. Trimming cost V 3 bases and J 1 base; bases outside gene matches: 11. The germline gives CDR1 WNHNN, CDR2 SYGVQD (reference sequence). This CDR3 reads CASSEGRETALQETQYF. The CDR3 nucleotides read TGCGCCAGCAGTGAAGGGCGGGAGACAGCCCTCCAAGAGACCCAGTACTTC.

CDR3 sequence (DNA): TGTGCCAGCAGCTTAGGTACACACTATGGCTACACCTTC. This gives the protein CASSLGTHYGYTF. The rearrangement uses TRBV5-5 and TRBJ1-2; D uncertain. The CDR3 is 13 amino acids. V was pared by 2 bases and J by 3 bases, with 8 bases between. CDR1 and CDR2 from the germline V gene are SGHKS and YYEKEE (reference sequence).

The chain uses TRBV7-9 and TRBJ2-1; a weak D match, TRBD1 (7 bases). The germline V gene has CDR1 SEHNR and CDR2 FQNEAQ (reference sequence). This CDR3 region has 15 residues. The V end was cut by 2 bases, the J end by 6 bases, with 14 bases between. In DNA form, the CDR3 reads TGTGCCAGCAGCTTACCCGGCCAGGGGGGCAATGAGCAGTTCTTC. It encodes CASSLPGQGGNEQFF.

The CDR3 sequence: CASSHPGGDTQYF. DNA of the CDR3: TGTGCCAGCAGCCACCCGGGAGGAGATACGCAGTATTTT. The chain recombines TRBV27 with TRBJ2-3, with 7 bases matching TRBD2. CDR3 length: 13 residues. Losses at the gene ends were 6 bases for V and 5 bases for J; bases not matched to a gene: 5. CDR1 and CDR2 from the germline V gene are MNHEY and SMNVEV (reference sequence).

This chain uses TRBV27 with TRBJ2-1, with 11 bases fitting TRBD2. The V gene's germline CDR1 is MNHEY and CDR2 SMNVEV (reference sequence). The junction had 6 bases not matched to a gene; V was cut back by 6 bases and J by 5 bases. There are 15 residues in the CDR3. In DNA, the CDR3 is TGTGCCAGCAGCCCGACTAGCGGGAACCACAATGAGCAGTTCTTC. Protein: CASSPTSGNHNEQFF.

The chain combines TRBV9 with TRBJ2-5; 8 bases match TRBD2. Germline CDR1 reads SGDLS; CDR2 reads YYNGEE. The V gene end was trimmed by 4 bases and the J gene end by 4 bases; junction bases not matched to a gene: 12. The length of the CDR3 is 16 residues. CDR3 DNA sequence: TGTGCCAGCAGCCCCCGGGGTAGCGGGACCCCAGAGACCCAGTACTTC. Translating it yields CASSPRGSGTPETQYF.

V and J are TRBV27 and TRBJ2-1; no firm D call. Germline CDR1 MNHEY, CDR2 SMNVEV (reference sequence). There are 13 residues in the CDR3. Deletions cut 3 bases from V and 9 bases from J, with 12 bases between. The CDR3 DNA reads TGTGCCAGCAGTTTTTCAGCTAGGCGTGAGCAGTTCTTC. This sequence encodes CASSFSARREQFF.

This clone was counted between two and nine times. The chain recombines TRBV5-1 with TRBJ2-3; 11 nucleotides line up with TRBD2. The CDR3 runs 21 residues. V trimming: 3 bases; J trimming: 2 bases; junction bases outside the gene matches: 20. Germline V CDR1 and CDR2: SGHRS, YFSETQ. The DNA of the CDR3 is TGCGCCAGCAGCTACCCCCGGCAGGAGCACCTAGCGGGAGGACCCACAGATACGCAGTATTTT. It translates to CASSYPRQEHLAGGPTDTQYF.

The genes are TRBV30 and TRBJ1-2; no definite D call. The CDR3 has 15 amino acids. The V end lost 5 bases, the J end lost 2 bases, and 18 bases lay between the germline ends. Germline-derived CDR1 and CDR2 are GTSNPN and SVGIG (reference sequence). CDR3 sequence: CAWYLQGRRNYGYTF. The CDR3 DNA sequence: TGTGCCTGGTATCTCCAAGGACGCAGAAACTATGGCTACACCTTC.

The chain links TRBV6-6 to TRBJ1-5, with D unclear. From germline, CDR1 is MNHNY and CDR2 SVGAGI (reference sequence). CDR3 length: 15 amino acids. The V end was cut by 4 bases, the J end by 3 bases, with 13 bases between. The DNA for the CDR3 is TGTGCCAGCAGTTTGCCCGGTGGCTACAATCAGCCCCAGCATTTT. Translation gives CASSLPGGYNQPQHF.

The rearrangement uses TRBV27 and TRBJ2-1; TRBD2 agrees at 8 bases. Unmatched junction bases numbered 9, after V lost 7 bases and J lost 10 bases. CDR1 is MNHEY, CDR2 SMNVEV, per germline (reference sequence). This CDR3 is built from 13 residues. CDR3 in DNA: TGTGCCAGCACCCCCGGACTAGCACGAGAGCAGTTCTTC. Encoded protein: CASTPGLAREQFF.

V usage is TRBV2 and J usage is TRBJ1-5; tentative D call: TRBD1 (5 bases). Trimming removed 3 bases at V and 0 bases at J, with 9 bases between. This CDR3 is built from 15 residues. Looked up from germline, CDR1 is SNHLY and CDR2 is FYNNEI. The CDR3 nucleotides are TGTGCCAGCAGTGATTCAGGGTTTAGCAATCAGCCCCAGCATTTT. It yields the protein CASSDSGFSNQPQHF.

This clone was picked up a small number of times. V gene TRBV28 combines with J gene TRBJ1-3, with TRBD1 matching over 7 bases. The germline gives CDR1 MDHEN, CDR2 SYDVKM. Trimming took 3 bases from V and 0 from J; bases not matched to a gene: 5. This CDR3 comprises 16 residues. CDR3 sequence (DNA): TGTGCCAGCAGTTTGGGGACAGTCCGCTCTGGAAACACCATATATTTT. Its protein product is CASSLGTVRSGNTIYF.

The chain employs TRBV13 and TRBJ2-7; TRBD2 is a possible D gene (6 bases). The CDR3 is 13 residues long. CDR1 and CDR2 (germline): PRHDT, FYEKMQ (reference sequence). V was pared by 2 bases and J by 4 bases, with 9 bases between. CDR3 DNA: TGTGCCAGCAGCTTAACTAGCCGGTACGAGCAGTACTTC. Amino acids: CASSLTSRYEQYF.

V and J are TRBV2 and TRBJ2-7, with 14 bases aligning to TRBD2. CDR1 and CDR2 from the germline V gene are SNHLY and FYNNEI. The ends lost 6 bases at V and 3 bases at J; junction bases unmatched: 4. The CDR3 is 15 amino acids. CDR3 coding DNA: TGTGCCAGCAGAATGGGACTAGCGGGAGTCTACGAGCAGTACTTC. Encoded protein: CASRMGLAGVYEQYF.

The table lists this clone with a few counts. The chain joins TRBV9 to TRBJ2-3; 14 bases align to TRBD2. V shed 3 bases and J 5 bases; nucleotides not matched to a gene: 5. CDR1 and CDR2 from the germline V gene are SGDLS and YYNGEE. The CDR3 is made up of 16 amino acids. The DNA of the CDR3 is TGTGCCAGCAGCGGTACCGGGACTAGCGGGAGAGATACGCAGTATTTT. It is translated as CASSGTGTSGRDTQYF.

V usage is TRBV28 and J usage is TRBJ2-3; D perhaps matches TRBD1 (6 bases). Trimming shortened V by 9 bases and J by 2 bases, and 21 bases separated the two germline ends. Germline CDR1 and CDR2: MDHEN and SYDVKM. This CDR3 comprises 16 residues. The DNA of the CDR3 is TGTGCCAGTCAACCTCGCTGGGGGCGCGACACAGATACGCAGTATTTT. It codes for CASQPRWGRDTDTQYF.

V gene TRBV11-2 combines with J gene TRBJ2-5; possibly TRBD1 or TRBD2 for D (5 bases each). V lost 5 bases and J 5 bases, leaving 15 bases between the germline ends. The germline V gene encodes CDR1 SGHAT and CDR2 FQNNGV. The CDR3 consists of 14 residues. CDR3 sequence: CASSPLGEHETQYF. The CDR3 DNA sequence: TGTGCCAGCAGCCCCTTGGGGGAGCACGAGACCCAGTACTTC.

The chain has TRBV19 and TRBJ1-1; perhaps TRBD1 as D (5 bases). Germline values: CDR1 LNHDA, CDR2 SQIVND (reference sequence). The CDR3 contains 12 residues. Trimming pared 3 bases from V and 6 bases from J, leaving 8 bases between. As DNA, the CDR3 is TGTGCCAGTAGTATTGTGGGGGCTGAAGCTTTCTTT. It translates to CASSIVGAEAFF.